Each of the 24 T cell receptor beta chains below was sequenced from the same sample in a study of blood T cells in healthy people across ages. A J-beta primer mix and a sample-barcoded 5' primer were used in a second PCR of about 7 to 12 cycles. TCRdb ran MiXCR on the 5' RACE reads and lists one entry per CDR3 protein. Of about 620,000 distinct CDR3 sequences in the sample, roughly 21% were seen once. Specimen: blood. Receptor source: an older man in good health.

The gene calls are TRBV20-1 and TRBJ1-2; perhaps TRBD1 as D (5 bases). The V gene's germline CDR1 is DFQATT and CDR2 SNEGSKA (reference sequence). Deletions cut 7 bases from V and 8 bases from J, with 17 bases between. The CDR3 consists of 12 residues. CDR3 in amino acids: CSVTAGTGGYTF. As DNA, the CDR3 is TGCAGTGTGACCGCGGGGACGGGGGGCTACACCTTC.

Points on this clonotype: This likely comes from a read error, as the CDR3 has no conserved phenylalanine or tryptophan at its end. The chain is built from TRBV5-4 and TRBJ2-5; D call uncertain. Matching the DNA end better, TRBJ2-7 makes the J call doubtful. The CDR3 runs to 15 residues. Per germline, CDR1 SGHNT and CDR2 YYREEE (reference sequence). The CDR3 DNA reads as TGTGCCAGCAGCTTGGTGGGCGTCGGAATCTACGAGCAGTACCTC. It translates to CASSLVGVGIYEQYL.

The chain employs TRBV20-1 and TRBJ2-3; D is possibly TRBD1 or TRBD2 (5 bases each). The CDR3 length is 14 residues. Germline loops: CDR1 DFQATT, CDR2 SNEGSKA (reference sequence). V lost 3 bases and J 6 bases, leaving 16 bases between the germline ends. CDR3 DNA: TGCAGTGCTAGGGGGGTCGGGCTGGGGGATACGCAGTATTTT. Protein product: CSARGVGLGDTQYF.

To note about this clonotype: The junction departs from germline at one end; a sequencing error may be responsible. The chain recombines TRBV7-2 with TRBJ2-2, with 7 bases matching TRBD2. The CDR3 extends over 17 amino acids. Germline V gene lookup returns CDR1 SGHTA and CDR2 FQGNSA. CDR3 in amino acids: CASSPHGLAVNTGELVF. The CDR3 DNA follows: TGTGCCAGCAGTCCCCACGGGCTAGCGGTTAACACCGGGGAGCTGGTTTTT.

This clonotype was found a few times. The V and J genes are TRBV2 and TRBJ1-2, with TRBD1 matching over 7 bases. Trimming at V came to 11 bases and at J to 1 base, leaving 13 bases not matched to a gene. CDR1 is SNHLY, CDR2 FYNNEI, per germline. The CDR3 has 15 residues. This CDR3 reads CAGKTGHNDNYGYTF. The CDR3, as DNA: TGTGCCGGAAAGACAGGGCATAACGATAACTATGGCTACACCTTC.

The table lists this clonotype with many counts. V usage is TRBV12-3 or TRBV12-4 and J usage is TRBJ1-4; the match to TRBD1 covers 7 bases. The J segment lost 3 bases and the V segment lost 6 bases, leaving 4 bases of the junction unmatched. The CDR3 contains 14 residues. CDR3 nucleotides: TGTGCCAGCAGCCCGGGACAGTCTAATGAAAAACTGTTTTTT. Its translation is CASSPGQSNEKLFF.

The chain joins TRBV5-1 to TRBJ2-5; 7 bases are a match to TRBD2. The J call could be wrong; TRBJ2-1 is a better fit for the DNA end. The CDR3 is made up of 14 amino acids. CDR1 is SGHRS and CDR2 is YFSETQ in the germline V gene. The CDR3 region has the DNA TGCGCCAGCAGCTTCTCAACTAGCGTCAATGAGCAGTTCTTC. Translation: CASSFSTSVNEQFF.

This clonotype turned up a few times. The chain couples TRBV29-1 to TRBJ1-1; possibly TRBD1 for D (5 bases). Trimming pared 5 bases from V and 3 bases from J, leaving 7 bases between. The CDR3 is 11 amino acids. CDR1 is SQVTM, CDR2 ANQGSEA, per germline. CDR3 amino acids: CSVKGDTEAFF. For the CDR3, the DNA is TGCAGCGTTAAAGGGGACACTGAAGCTTTCTTT.

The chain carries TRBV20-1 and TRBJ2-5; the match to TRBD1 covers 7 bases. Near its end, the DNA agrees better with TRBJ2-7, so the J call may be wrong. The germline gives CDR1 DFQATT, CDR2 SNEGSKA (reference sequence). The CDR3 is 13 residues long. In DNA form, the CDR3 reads TGCAGTGCGAAACGGGACAGCTCCTACGAGCAGTACTTC. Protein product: CSAKRDSSYEQYF.

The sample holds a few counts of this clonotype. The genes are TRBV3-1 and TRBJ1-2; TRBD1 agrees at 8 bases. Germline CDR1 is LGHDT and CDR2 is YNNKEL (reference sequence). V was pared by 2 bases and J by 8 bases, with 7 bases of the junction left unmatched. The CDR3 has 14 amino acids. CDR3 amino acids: CASSQSTGARGYTF. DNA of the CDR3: TGTGCCAGCAGCCAATCGACAGGGGCTAGGGGCTACACCTTC.

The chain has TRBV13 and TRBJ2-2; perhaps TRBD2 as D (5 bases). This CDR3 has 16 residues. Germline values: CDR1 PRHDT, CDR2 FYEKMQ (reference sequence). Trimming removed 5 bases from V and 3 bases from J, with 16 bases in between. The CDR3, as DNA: TGTGCCAGCAGCCCCAGAGGAGGCTCGGACACCGGGGAGCTGTTTTTT. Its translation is CASSPRGGSDTGELFF.

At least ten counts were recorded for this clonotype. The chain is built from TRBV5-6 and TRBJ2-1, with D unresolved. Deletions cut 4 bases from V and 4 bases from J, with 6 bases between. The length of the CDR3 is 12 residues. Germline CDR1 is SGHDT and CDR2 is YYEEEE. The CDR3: CASSQSYNEQFF. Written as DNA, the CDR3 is TGTGCCAGCAGCCAATCGTACAATGAGCAGTTCTTC.

The CDR3 sequence: CASAGQGRSGELFF. CDR3 in DNA: TGCGCCAGTGCGGGACAGGGCCGTTCCGGGGAGCTGTTTTTT. This chain links TRBV5-1 with TRBJ2-2; 9 bases fit TRBD1. The CDR3 covers 14 residues. J lost 6 bases, V lost 8 bases, and 8 bases had no gene match. Germline values: CDR1 SGHRS, CDR2 YFSETQ.

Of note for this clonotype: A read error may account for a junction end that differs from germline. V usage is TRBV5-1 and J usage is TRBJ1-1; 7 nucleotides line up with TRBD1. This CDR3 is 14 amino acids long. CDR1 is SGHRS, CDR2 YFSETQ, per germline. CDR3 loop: CVSSLGQLNTEAFF. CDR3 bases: TGCGTCAGCAGCTTGGGACAGTTGAACACTGAAGCTTTCTTT.

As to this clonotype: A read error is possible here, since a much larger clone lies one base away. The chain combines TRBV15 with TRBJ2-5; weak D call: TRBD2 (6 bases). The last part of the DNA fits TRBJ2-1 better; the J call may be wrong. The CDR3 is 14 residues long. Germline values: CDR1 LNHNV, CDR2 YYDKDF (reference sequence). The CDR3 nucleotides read TGTGCCACCAGCAGAGCGGGAGAATGCAATGAGCAGTTCTTC. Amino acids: CATSRAGECNEQFF.

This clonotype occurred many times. CDR3 amino acids: CASSSEMETYDYEQYF. In DNA, the CDR3 is TGTGCCAGCAGTAGCGAGATGGAGACCTATGACTACGAGCAGTACTTC. This chain connects TRBV6-2 or TRBV6-3 to TRBJ2-7; D is undetermined. Looked up from germline, CDR1 is MNHEY and CDR2 is SVGEGT. The CDR3 is 16 residues long. V lost 5 bases and J lost 3, with 20 bases in between.

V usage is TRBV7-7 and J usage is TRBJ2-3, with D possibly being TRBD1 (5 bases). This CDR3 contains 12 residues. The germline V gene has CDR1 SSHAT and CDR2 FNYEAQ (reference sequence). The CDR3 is CGRGLSTDTQYF. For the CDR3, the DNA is TGTGGAAGGGGCCTTAGCACAGATACGCAGTATTTT.

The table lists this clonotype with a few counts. DNA for the CDR3: TGCAGCGTTGGAGGGGAGGGATACACCGGGGAGCTGTTTTTT. Protein product: CSVGGEGYTGELFF. The rearrangement joins TRBV29-1 to TRBJ2-2, with TRBD2 matching over 7 bases. The CDR3 sequence is 14 residues long. V lost 4 bases to trimming and J lost 3 bases; unmatched junction nucleotides: 5. Germline V gives CDR1 SQVTM, CDR2 ANQGSEA.

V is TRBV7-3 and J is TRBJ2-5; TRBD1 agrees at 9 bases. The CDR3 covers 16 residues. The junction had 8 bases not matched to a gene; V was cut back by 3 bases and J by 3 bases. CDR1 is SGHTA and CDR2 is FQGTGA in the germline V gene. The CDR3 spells CASSFRAGTGKETQYF. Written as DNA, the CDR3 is TGTGCCAGCAGCTTCCGAGCCGGGACAGGGAAAGAGACCCAGTACTTC.

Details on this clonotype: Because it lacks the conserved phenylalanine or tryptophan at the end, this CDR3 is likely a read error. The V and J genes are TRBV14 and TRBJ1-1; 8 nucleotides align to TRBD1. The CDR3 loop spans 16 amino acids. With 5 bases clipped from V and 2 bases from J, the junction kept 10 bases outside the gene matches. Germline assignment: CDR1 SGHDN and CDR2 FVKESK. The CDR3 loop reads CASSGNRGLANTEAFS. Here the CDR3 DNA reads TGTGCCAGCAGCGGGAACAGGGGGTTAGCAAACACTGAAGCTTTCTCT.

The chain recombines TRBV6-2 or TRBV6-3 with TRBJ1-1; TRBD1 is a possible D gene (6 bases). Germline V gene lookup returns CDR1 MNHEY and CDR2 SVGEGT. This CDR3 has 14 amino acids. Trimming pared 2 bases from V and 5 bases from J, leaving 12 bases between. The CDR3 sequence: CASSYVGGWTEAFF. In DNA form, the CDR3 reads TGTGCCAGCAGTTACGTCGGGGGCTGGACTGAAGCTTTCTTT.

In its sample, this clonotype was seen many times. CDR3 region: CASSERSGWEQYF. The DNA for the CDR3 is TGTGCCAGCAGTGAACGGTCCGGATGGGAGCAGTACTTC. The V call is TRBV6-1, the J call TRBJ2-7; D gene ambiguous. Germline loops: CDR1 MNHNS, CDR2 SASEGT. V lost 2 bases, J lost 7 bases, and 12 bases lay in between. The CDR3 is 13 residues long.

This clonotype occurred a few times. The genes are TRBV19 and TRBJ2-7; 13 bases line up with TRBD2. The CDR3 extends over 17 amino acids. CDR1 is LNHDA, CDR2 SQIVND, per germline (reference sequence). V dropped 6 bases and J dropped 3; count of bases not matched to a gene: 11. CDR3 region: CASSLMGTSGTIYEQYF. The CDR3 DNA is TGTGCCAGTAGCCTTATGGGGACTAGCGGGACGATCTACGAGCAGTACTTC.

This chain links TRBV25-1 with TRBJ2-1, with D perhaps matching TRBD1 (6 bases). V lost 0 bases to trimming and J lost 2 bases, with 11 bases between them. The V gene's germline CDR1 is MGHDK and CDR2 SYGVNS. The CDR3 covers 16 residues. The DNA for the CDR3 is TGTGCCAGCAGTGAATATAGGGGGTCAACCTACAATGAGCAGTTCTTC. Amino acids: CASSEYRGSTYNEQFF.